These T cell receptor beta chains were read from a single sample in a study of cytomegalovirus exposure and HLA in healthy donors. Using immunoSEQ multiplex PCR, the repertoire was profiled, and TCRdb retains in-frame clones only, with some absent. Found here are about 130,000 clones, 8.5% to 10% of them singletons; the top ten hold 4.5% to 6%. Material for sequencing was PBMCs. The receptors derive from a man between 40 and 49 years old in good health and CMV-seronegative. Both conserved end residues are part of each CDR3. Fields, in order: clone size, J gene, V gene, D gene, CDR3 DNA, CDR3 protein. The D gene is left open where the match is weak. Clone size is not always given. Where it is, it says once, few, many or a class for expanded clones.

abundance: .
j_gene: TRBJ2-3
v_gene: TRBV10-3
d_gene: TRBD2
CDR3nt: TGTGCCATCATGGTTAGCGGGGGGCGCACAGATACGCAGTATTTT
CDR3aa: CAIMVSGGRTDTQYF

abundance: .
j_gene: TRBJ2-7
v_gene: TRBV5-1
d_gene: TRBD1
CDR3nt: TGCGCCAGCAGCTTGGCCGGGACAGGTTTGTACGAGCAGTACTTC
CDR3aa: CASSLAGTGLYEQYF

abundance: few
j_gene: TRBJ2-7
v_gene: TRBV5-7
d_gene: .
CDR3nt: TGTGCCAGCAGCGGGGCCCCCCCCCAGGGGAGCTCCGAGCAGTACTTC
CDR3aa: CASSGAPPQGSSEQYF

abundance: .
j_gene: TRBJ2-1
v_gene: TRBV9
d_gene: .
CDR3nt: TGTGCCAGCAGCGTGGGTAGCGCCGGCTCCTACAATGAGCAGTTCTTC
CDR3aa: CASSVGSAGSYNEQFF

abundance: few
j_gene: TRBJ1-2
v_gene: TRBV18
d_gene: .
CDR3nt: TGTGCCAGCTCTGATAGCCCACGAGGCTACACCTTC
CDR3aa: CASSDSPRGYTF

abundance: .
j_gene: TRBJ1-2
v_gene: TRBV7-3
d_gene: TRBD1
CDR3nt: TGTGCCAGCAGCTTAAGGTTTTCGGACAGGACGCGAAACTATGGCTACACCTTC
CDR3aa: CASSLRFSDRTRNYGYTF

abundance: few
j_gene: TRBJ1-2
v_gene: TRBV28
d_gene: TRBD1
CDR3nt: TGTGCCAGTGGACAGGTCTATGGCTACACCTTC
CDR3aa: CASGQVYGYTF

abundance: .
j_gene: TRBJ1-2
v_gene: TRBV11-2
d_gene: TRBD1
CDR3nt: TGTGCCAGCAGCCCTCTGACAGGGTTATATGGCTACACCTTC
CDR3aa: CASSPLTGLYGYTF

abundance: .
j_gene: TRBJ2-5
v_gene: TRBV4-2
d_gene: TRBD2
CDR3nt: TGTGCCAGCAGCCGCGGGGAGGGAGGGGAGACCCAGTACTTC
CDR3aa: CASSRGEGGETQYF

abundance: few
j_gene: TRBJ1-5
v_gene: TRBV6-1
d_gene: TRBD1
CDR3nt: TGTGCCAGCCTGACAGGGGCCAATCAGCCCCAGCATTTT
CDR3aa: CASLTGANQPQHF

abundance: .
j_gene: TRBJ1-1
v_gene: TRBV7-8
d_gene: .
CDR3nt: TGTGCCAGCGCTATCAACGGAGGGCTCACTGAAGCTTTCTTT
CDR3aa: CASAINGGLTEAFF

abundance: few
j_gene: TRBJ2-7
v_gene: TRBV5-1
d_gene: .
CDR3nt: TGCGCCAGCAGCAGGGGAGGTAGCGGCTACGAGCAGTACTTC
CDR3aa: CASSRGGSGYEQYF

abundance: .
j_gene: TRBJ1-1
v_gene: TRBV2
d_gene: TRBD1
CDR3nt: TGTGCCAGCAGTGCGGACAGGGGGCGGCGGTATTTCTTT
CDR3aa: CASSADRGRRYFF

abundance: few
j_gene: TRBJ2-1
v_gene: TRBV7-9
d_gene: .
CDR3nt: TGTGCCAGCAGCTCCTTAACTAGGCTTGAGCAGTTCTTC
CDR3aa: CASSSLTRLEQFF

abundance: few
j_gene: TRBJ1-4
v_gene: TRBV4-1
d_gene: .
CDR3nt: TGCGCCAGCAGCCCCCCAGGGGCGCCGGAAAAACTGTTTTTT
CDR3aa: CASSPPGAPEKLFF

abundance: few
j_gene: TRBJ1-3
v_gene: TRBV4-2
d_gene: TRBD1
CDR3nt: TGTGCCAGCAGCCAAGACAGGGGGGCGGGAAACACCATATATTTT
CDR3aa: CASSQDRGAGNTIYF